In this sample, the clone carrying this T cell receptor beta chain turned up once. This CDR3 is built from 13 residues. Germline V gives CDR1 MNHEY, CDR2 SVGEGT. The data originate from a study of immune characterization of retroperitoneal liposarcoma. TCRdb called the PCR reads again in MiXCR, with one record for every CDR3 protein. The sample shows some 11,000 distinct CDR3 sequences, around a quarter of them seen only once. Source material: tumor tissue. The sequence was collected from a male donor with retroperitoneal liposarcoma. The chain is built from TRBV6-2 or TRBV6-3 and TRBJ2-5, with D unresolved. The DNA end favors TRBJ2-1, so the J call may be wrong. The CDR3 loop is CASRSLVPNEQFF. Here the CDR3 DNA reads TGTGCCAGCAGGTCTCTAGTGCCCAATGAGCAGTTCTTC.